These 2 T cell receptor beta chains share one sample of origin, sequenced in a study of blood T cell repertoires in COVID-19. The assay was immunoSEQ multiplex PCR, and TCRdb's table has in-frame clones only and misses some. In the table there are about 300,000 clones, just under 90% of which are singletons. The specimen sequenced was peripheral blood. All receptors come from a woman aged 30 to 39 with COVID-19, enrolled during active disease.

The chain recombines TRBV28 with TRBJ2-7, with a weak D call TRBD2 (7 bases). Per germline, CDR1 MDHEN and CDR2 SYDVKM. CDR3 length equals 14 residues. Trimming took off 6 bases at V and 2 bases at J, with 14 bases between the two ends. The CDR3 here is CASSEVGGPYEQYV. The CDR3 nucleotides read TGTGCCAGCAGCGAGGTGGGGGGGCCCTACGAGCAGTACGTC.

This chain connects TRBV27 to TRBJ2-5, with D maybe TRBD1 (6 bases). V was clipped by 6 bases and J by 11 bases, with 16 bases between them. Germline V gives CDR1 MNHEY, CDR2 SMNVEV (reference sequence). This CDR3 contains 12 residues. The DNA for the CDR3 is TGTGCCAGCAGCTACGGGTGGGGGCCTCAGTACTTC. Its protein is CASSYGWGPQYF.